This T cell receptor (beta chain) was observed in a study of beta chain features in type 1 diabetes (dated by TCRdb to the late 2010s). Concerning the study at large: Mean age, gender distribution, total cell number and subset yield did not differ between patients and healthy donors. A total of 90 million to 130 million sorted cells were examined across all samples, and a strong correlation was observed between cell number per subset and RNA yield. The study compared TCRB repertoires of sorted circulating CD4+ T cell subsets between recently diagnosed type 1 diabetes patients and matched healthy donors. Naive and central memory subsets were obtained from all 30 or so donors, but regulatory and stem cell-like memory subsets were isolated from only 8 patients and roughly 8 healthy donors. Beyond this particular receptor, the publication reports: Shorter templates might have been favored by PCR, but patient and control samples were amplified and corrected together, so both groups would have been affected equally by any skew. Naive, central memory and regulatory TCRB repertoires appeared to be more similar among patients than among healthy donors. Because small numbers of individuals were included in the HLA sub-analyses, any influence of HLA type on TCRB rearrangement was left unresolved. A moderate but significant shortening of TCRB CDR3 length was observed in type 1 diabetes patients in all four CD4+ subsets. Fewer insertions and more nucleotide deletions at VDJ recombination sites were observed in patients with type 1 diabetes, implying thymic rearrangement abnormalities. Because cDNA was sequenced instead of genomic DNA, highly expressing activated cells could be over-represented, though the groups showed no difference in activation or CD3 levels.

From its cysteine to its phenylalanine, the CDR3 spans 15 amino acids. Only the CDR3 part of the read is kept: 45 bases, read in frame from the first base. At the junction V is shortened by 4 bases and J by 0 bases, with 14 bases in between. The germline V gene supplies CDR1 SGHRS and CDR2 YFSETQ. The entire isolated RNA was reverse transcribed using the High Capacity cDNA Reverse Transcription Kit, and thus expressed TCRB transcripts were sequenced. Deep immunoSEQ sequencing was applied to naive, central memory and regulatory T cell samples, giving an average of roughly 3.5 million total reads per sample. After sorted cells were lysed in RLT buffer, RNA was extracted with DNase-treated RNeasy Micro or Mini kits, with the choice depending on cell number. To prevent cross-contamination, every cell subset was processed on its own, while patient and healthy donor samples were processed together. Using the immunoSEQ multiplex PCR, TCRB sequences were amplified from cDNA into 87-bp fragments spanning the CDR3 region. Amplicons were sequenced on the Illumina HiSeq platform. The authors' analysis ran thus. PCR bias was computationally corrected using synthetic template baselines, reads within Hamming distance 2 were collapsed, and singletons that could not be merged were discarded. By aligning reads against IMGT, V, D and J genes, CDR3 length, and insertions or deletions at six rearrangement sites were assigned. Within each subset, clonotype counts were normalized to sorted cell number, and only after that were true diversity and Gini coefficients computed with the tcR R package. Repertoire sharing was quantified using the overlap coefficient calculated on TCRB nucleotide sequences. This is the immuneACCESS table as TCRdb keeps it, with only in-frame sequences that have V and J called. A part of the clones is gone; compared with another copy, unresolved V genes explain less than half, and the rest is unexplained. The V and J calls and clone size are taken from that table; D and trimming were inferred from the DNA. Counted in this sample were 150,000 to 200,000 clones; 7.5% to 10% of them appeared once. The ten top clones hold over 2% of the sample.

From each donor, a single peripheral blood sample of about 100 mL on average was drawn into heparinised tubes. A BD FACSAria II and a panel including CD45RO, CCR7, CD25, CD127, CD95 and CD27 were used to sort naive, central memory, regulatory and stem cell-like memory CD4+ T cells. All sorted populations exceeded 98% purity. PBMCs were isolated right away by Lymphoprep density gradient centrifugation and were stained directly, without culture. Samples were stained and sorted in pairs, with one healthy donor and one patient per experiment, so that batch effects were minimized. As to this clone: What this receptor recognizes is not known. No much larger clonotype is one base removed from it; base qualities were not supplied.

This receptor chain uses TRBV5-1 and TRBJ2-7; the D region possibly corresponds to TRBD2 (6 bases align). The TCR sequence derives from a young woman in good health. The specimen was central memory CD4+ T cells from blood. The DNA is as follows: TGCGCCAGCAGCGCCGGGGGATTCGGCTCCTACGAGCAGTACTTC. It codes for CASSAGGFGSYEQYF.